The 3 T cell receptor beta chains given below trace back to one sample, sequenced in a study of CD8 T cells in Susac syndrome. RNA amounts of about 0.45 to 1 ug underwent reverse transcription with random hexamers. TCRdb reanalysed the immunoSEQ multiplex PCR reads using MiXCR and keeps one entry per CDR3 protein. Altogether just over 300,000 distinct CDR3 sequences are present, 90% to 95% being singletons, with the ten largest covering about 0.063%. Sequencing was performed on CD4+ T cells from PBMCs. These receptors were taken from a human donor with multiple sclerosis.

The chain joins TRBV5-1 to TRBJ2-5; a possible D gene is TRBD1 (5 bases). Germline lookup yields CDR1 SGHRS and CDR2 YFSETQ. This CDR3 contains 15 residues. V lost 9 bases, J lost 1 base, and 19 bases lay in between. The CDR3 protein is CATSTSQASQETQYF. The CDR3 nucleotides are TGCGCCACCTCCACTTCACAGGCATCCCAAGAGACCCAGTACTTC.

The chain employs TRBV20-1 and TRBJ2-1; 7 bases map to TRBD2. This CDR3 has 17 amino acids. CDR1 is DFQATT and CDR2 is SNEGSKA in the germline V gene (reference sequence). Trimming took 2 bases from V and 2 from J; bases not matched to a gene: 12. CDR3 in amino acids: CSARSPPSGYTYNEQFF. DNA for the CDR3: TGCAGTGCTAGAAGTCCTCCTAGCGGCTATACCTACAATGAGCAGTTCTTC.

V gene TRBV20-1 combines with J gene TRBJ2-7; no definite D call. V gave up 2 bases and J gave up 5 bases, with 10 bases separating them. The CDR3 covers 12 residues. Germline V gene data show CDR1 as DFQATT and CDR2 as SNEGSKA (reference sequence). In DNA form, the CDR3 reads TGCAGTGCTAGATCGTTCCGGGACGAGCAGTACTTC. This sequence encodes CSARSFRDEQYF.